These 28 T cell receptor beta chains came from one sample sequenced in a study of shared clonotypes between healthy human individuals. The protocol was immunoSEQ multiplex PCR, while the TCRdb copy is restricted to in-frame clones and leaves out a portion. The sample holds 2.3 million or so clones; 93% are singletons and the top ten take about 0.39%. Sequenced: naive CD4+ T cells from PBMCs. The subset denotes: CD45RA+ positively selected. All receptors come from a man between 18 and 35 years old in good health. Some clones in this sample may be carry-over from other donors' samples.

The chain joins TRBV11-3 to TRBJ2-5; weak D call: TRBD2 (6 bases). V lost 6 bases to trimming and J lost 4 bases, with 18 bases between them. From germline, CDR1 is SGHNT and CDR2 YENEEA. This CDR3 contains 15 residues. The CDR3: CASSNTASGVETQYF. CDR3 nucleotides: TGTGCCAGCAGTAACACCGCATCGGGGGTAGAGACCCAGTACTTC. Filled out from reference TRBV11-3 and TRBJ2-5, the complete variable domain reads EAGVVQSPRYKIIEKKQPVAFWCNPISGHNTLYWYLQNLGQGPELLIRYENEEAVDDSQLPKDRFSAERLKGVDSTLKIQPAELGDSAVYLCASSNTASGVETQYFGPGTRLLVL.

The chain couples TRBV9 to TRBJ1-2, with D unclear. The CDR3 consists of 13 residues. Germline CDR1 and CDR2: SGDLS and YYNGEE. V was cut by 5 bases and J by 0 bases, with 8 bases left in between. Here the CDR3 DNA reads TGTGCCAGCAGTACAGTTACTAACTATGGCTACACCTTC. This gives the protein CASSTVTNYGYTF.

This clone was counted only a few times. The chain joins TRBV7-6 to TRBJ1-2; D perhaps matches TRBD1 (5 bases). The CDR3 totals 13 residues. Germline V gene lookup returns CDR1 SGHVS and CDR2 FNYEAQ. V was clipped by 1 base and J by 14 bases, with 17 bases between them. The CDR3 DNA follows: TGTGCCAGCAGCTTAGATGCAGGGCCGGGGCATACCTTC. It codes for CASSLDAGPGHTF. Full variable domain (missing parts from reference TRBV7-6 and TRBJ1-2): GAGVSQSPRYKVTKRGQDVALRCDPISGHVSLYWYRQALGQGPEFLTYFNYEAQQDKSGLPNDRFSAERPEGSISTLTIQRTEQRDSAMYRCASSLDAGPGHTFGSGTRLTVV.

The V gene is TRBV5-1, the J gene TRBJ2-7, with 12 bases lining up with TRBD2. Losses at the gene ends were 4 bases for V and 6 bases for J; bases not matched to a gene: 11. The CDR3 runs 16 residues. From germline, CDR1 is SGHRS and CDR2 YFSETQ. The CDR3 here is CASSIDPSGRASEQYF. The CDR3 DNA reads as TGCGCCAGCAGCATAGATCCTAGCGGGAGGGCGTCCGAGCAGTACTTC.

Only a few counts were recorded for this clone. This chain connects TRBV19 to TRBJ1-1; 8 bases fit TRBD1. V was clipped by 5 bases and J by 0 bases; unmatched bases: 5. Per germline, CDR1 LNHDA and CDR2 SQIVND (reference sequence). CDR3 length: 15 amino acids. The CDR3 reads CASSWTGPLNTEAFF. The CDR3 coding sequence is TGTGCCAGTAGTTGGACAGGGCCTTTGAACACTGAAGCTTTCTTT.

This clone has just one count. The V call is TRBV28, the J call TRBJ1-5; tentative D call: TRBD1 (5 bases). Trimming cost V 6 bases and J 2 bases, with 17 bases left between them. In germline, CDR1 is MDHEN, CDR2 SYDVKM. The CDR3 runs to 16 residues. The CDR3 reads CASRTIPGGGNQPQHF. The CDR3 nucleotides are TGTGCCAGCAGAACTATCCCGGGGGGTGGCAATCAGCCCCAGCATTTT.

CDR3 DNA: TGCGCCAGCAGCCAAGGGATAGGGGGCCACTATGGCTACACCTTC. Its translation: CASSQGIGGHYGYTF. This rearrangement joins TRBV4-1 to TRBJ1-2, with 7 bases that match TRBD1. The V segment lost 1 base and the J segment 3 bases; nucleotides outside the gene matches: 5. This CDR3 comprises 15 residues. Germline CDR1 is MGHRA and CDR2 is YSYEKL.

Here the CDR3 DNA reads TGTGCCAGCAGCCCCAGACTAGCGGGAGAGGGTGAGCAGTTCTTC. It translates to CASSPRLAGEGEQFF. The chain carries TRBV7-6 and TRBJ2-1; TRBD2 aligns across 12 bases. CDR1 SGHVS and CDR2 FNYEAQ come from the germline V gene. The CDR3 extends over 15 amino acids. V trimming: 5 bases; J trimming: 9 bases; junction bases outside the gene matches: 8.

The CDR3 loop reads CASSFEGAGELFF. The CDR3 nucleotides are TGCGCCAGCAGCTTCGAAGGAGCCGGGGAGCTGTTTTTT. This rearrangement joins TRBV5-1 to TRBJ2-2; no clear D. In germline, CDR1 is SGHRS, CDR2 YFSETQ. The V gene lost 2 bases and the J gene lost 6 bases, with 8 bases spanning the gap. This CDR3 has 13 residues.

This clone was detected once. One end of the junction fails to match germline, which may point to a read error. The chain carries TRBV14 and TRBJ2-7; the D gene could be TRBD1 or TRBD2 (6 bases each). This CDR3 region has 14 residues. CDR1 SGHDN and CDR2 FVKESK come from the germline V gene. CDR3 DNA: TGTGCCAGCAGCCAGGTACCCGGGGGCTACAAGCAGTACTTC. Amino acid sequence: CASSQVPGGYKQYF.

The gene calls are TRBV29-1 and TRBJ1-3, with D unresolved. This CDR3 is built from 13 residues. Trimming shortened V by 7 bases and J by 0 bases, and 10 bases separated the two germline ends. Germline V gene data show CDR1 as SQVTM and CDR2 as ANQGSEA. For the CDR3, the DNA is TGCAGCGCTGGCGGGAGCTCTGGAAACACCATATATTTT. Translation: CSAGGSSGNTIYF.

The rearrangement links TRBV4-1 to TRBJ2-1, with a possible D match to TRBD2 (5 bases). The germline V gene has CDR1 MGHRA and CDR2 YSYEKL. Trimming took 8 bases from V and 2 from J, leaving 19 bases between them. The CDR3 is 16 residues long. For the CDR3, the DNA is TGCGCCAGCCCTTCCGGGAAGGGCCCGACCTACAATGAGCAGTTCTTC. Translated: CASPSGKGPTYNEQFF.

The table lists this clone with a count of one. The J gene is TRBJ2-2, the V gene TRBV5-6; 9 positions match TRBD1. The CDR3 runs to 14 residues. V gave up 7 bases and J gave up 7 bases; unmatched junction bases: 8. The V gene's germline CDR1 is SGHDT and CDR2 YYEEEE. This CDR3 reads CASGTGGWFGELFF. Written as DNA, the CDR3 is TGTGCCAGCGGCACAGGGGGCTGGTTCGGGGAGCTGTTTTTT.

This rearrangement joins TRBV23-1 to TRBJ2-6; D gene uncertain. TRBV23-1 is identified as an open reading frame with a role that is uncertain. Trimming shortened V by 4 bases and J by 0 bases, and 22 bases separated the two germline ends. CDR3 length: 20 residues. The DNA of the CDR3 is TGCGCCAGCAGTCTCCCCGAGGTGGGGATAGATAGCTCTGGGGCCAACGTCCTGACTTTC. Translated: CASSLPEVGIDSSGANVLTF.

The chain joins TRBV28 to TRBJ2-7; weak D call: TRBD1 (6 bases). This CDR3 has 14 amino acids. Trimming removed 5 bases from V and 3 bases from J, with 14 bases in between. CDR1 and CDR2 (germline): MDHEN, SYDVKM. The CDR3 DNA follows: TGTGCCAGCAGTCCGTGGTCGACAGGCTACGAGCAGTACTTC. Residues: CASSPWSTGYEQYF. The entire variable domain, with the rest obtained from reference TRBV28 and TRBJ2-7, is as follows: DVKVTQSSRYLVKRTGEKVFLECVQDMDHENMFWYRQDPGLGLRLIYFSYDVKMKEKGDIPEGYSVSREKKERFSLILESASTNQTSMYLCASSPWSTGYEQYFGPGTRLTVT.

The CDR3 region is CAWSVGLANTEAFF. CDR3 DNA sequence: TGTGCCTGGAGTGTCGGGTTAGCAAACACTGAAGCTTTCTTT. The chain recombines TRBV30 with TRBJ1-1; D is uncertain. Per germline, CDR1 GTSNPN and CDR2 SVGIG (reference sequence). Trimming took off 0 bases at V and 2 bases at J, with 10 bases between the two ends. The CDR3 totals 14 residues.

The CDR3 spells CAWNPGIDIQYF. In DNA form, the CDR3 reads TGTGCCTGGAATCCCGGGATCGACATTCAGTACTTC. This rearrangement joins TRBV30 to TRBJ2-4, with a tentative D call TRBD2 (5 bases). Germline V lookup: CDR1 GTSNPN, CDR2 SVGIG (reference sequence). V was cut by 4 bases and J by 8 bases, with 12 bases left in between. This CDR3 contains 12 residues.

This chain joins TRBV9 and TRBJ2-1, with TRBD1 matching over 8 bases. The ends lost 3 bases at V and 0 bases at J; junction bases unmatched: 5. CDR3 size: 16 residues. Per germline, CDR1 SGDLS and CDR2 YYNGEE. The CDR3 is CASSESGGISYNEQFF. The CDR3 bases are TGTGCCAGCAGCGAGTCAGGGGGCATCTCCTACAATGAGCAGTTCTTC.

This clone was detected only once. The chain joins TRBV4-1 to TRBJ2-3; 12 bases map to TRBD2. The CDR3 loop spans 16 amino acids. With 2 bases clipped from V and 4 bases from J, the junction kept 4 bases outside the gene matches. Germline CDR1 reads MGHRA; CDR2 reads YSYEKL. CDR3 in amino acids: CASSQTSGRRADTQYF. As DNA, the CDR3 is TGCGCCAGCAGCCAAACTAGCGGGAGGAGGGCAGATACGCAGTATTTT.

This sequence joins TRBV30 and TRBJ2-1, with D perhaps matching TRBD2 (6 bases). The germline gives CDR1 GTSNPN, CDR2 SVGIG (reference sequence). The CDR3 runs to 17 residues. Trimming removed 2 bases at V and 1 base at J, with 18 bases between. In DNA form, the CDR3 reads TGTGCCTGGAGTTCCACAACTCGGGAGAGGTCCTACAATGAGCAGTTCTTC. This codes for CAWSSTTRERSYNEQFF. Using reference TRBV30 and TRBJ2-1 for the parts outside the CDR3, the full variable domain is SQTIHQWPATLVQPVGSPLSLECTVEGTSNPNLYWYRQAAGRGLQLLFYSVGIGQISSEVPQNLSASRPQDRQFILSSKKLLLSDSGFYLCAWSSTTRERSYNEQFFGPGTRLTVL.

The V gene is TRBV6-5, the J gene TRBJ1-3; D unclear. The CDR3 covers 16 residues. The V end lost 0 bases, the J end lost 2 bases, and 11 bases lay between the germline ends. Germline V gene lookup returns CDR1 MNHEY and CDR2 SVGAGI. The CDR3 reads CASSYSVRSTGNTIYF. The CDR3 coding sequence is TGTGCCAGCAGTTACTCGGTCCGCTCCACTGGAAACACCATATATTTT.

The rearrangement uses TRBV5-1 and TRBJ2-5; a possible D gene is TRBD1 (6 bases). Trimming left V 0 bases short and J 5 bases short, with 11 bases between. This CDR3 region has 14 residues. The germline gives CDR1 SGHRS, CDR2 YFSETQ. The DNA for the CDR3 is TGCGCCAGCAGCTTGGGCCAGGGGTATGAGACCCAGTACTTC. Translation gives CASSLGQGYETQYF.

The chain couples TRBV29-1 to TRBJ2-7, with 13 bases fitting TRBD2. Germline V gene sequence: CDR1 SQVTM, CDR2 ANQGSEA. V gave up 8 bases and J gave up 1 base; unmatched junction bases: 8. The CDR3 runs to 15 residues. The CDR3 protein is CSNWTSGSRSYEQYF. Written as DNA, the CDR3 is TGCAGCAACTGGACTAGCGGGAGCCGTTCCTACGAGCAGTACTTC.

This chain connects TRBV6-5 to TRBJ2-1; 12 bases agree with TRBD2. V was pared by 2 bases and J by 9 bases, with 8 bases of the junction left unmatched. The V gene's germline CDR1 is MNHEY and CDR2 SVGAGI. The CDR3 is 16 residues long. Here the CDR3 reads CASSYHRLAGVREQFF. For the CDR3, the DNA is TGTGCCAGCAGTTACCACCGACTAGCGGGAGTCCGTGAGCAGTTCTTC.

The chain couples TRBV28 to TRBJ1-3; 8 bases agree with TRBD1. This CDR3 comprises 16 residues. Germline V gene data show CDR1 as MDHEN and CDR2 as SYDVKM. V trimming: 2 bases; J trimming: 2 bases; junction bases outside the gene matches: 5. The CDR3 loop reads CASSLGQGGAGNTIYF. The CDR3 DNA follows: TGTGCCAGCAGTTTAGGACAGGGAGGTGCTGGAAACACCATATATTTT.

The chain combines TRBV28 with TRBJ2-1, with D possibly TRBD2 on 5 matching bases. There are 16 residues in the CDR3. Trimming took 1 base from V and 4 from J, leaving 14 bases between them. The V gene's germline CDR1 is MDHEN and CDR2 SYDVKM. CDR3 DNA: TGTGCCAGCAGTTTATTGGATGGCGGGCCGTACAATGAGCAGTTCTTC. Its translation is CASSLLDGGPYNEQFF. Together with reference TRBV28 and TRBJ2-1, the CDR3 gives the full variable domain: DVKVTQSSRYLVKRTGEKVFLECVQDMDHENMFWYRQDPGLGLRLIYFSYDVKMKEKGDIPEGYSVSREKKERFSLILESASTNQTSMYLCASSLLDGGPYNEQFFGPGTRLTVL.

The V and J genes are TRBV7-3 and TRBJ1-4; a possible D gene is TRBD1 (5 bases). Germline CDR1 is SGHTA and CDR2 is FQGTGA. V dropped 5 bases and J dropped 8 bases, with 15 bases sitting between them. The CDR3 sequence is 14 residues long. The CDR3 region is CASSLLGTPEKLFF. The CDR3 DNA is TGTGCCAGCAGCCTTCTTGGGACTCCGGAAAAACTGTTTTTT.

The chain is built from TRBV28 and TRBJ1-2, with D possibly being TRBD1 (5 bases). V lost 2 bases, J lost 4 bases, and 14 bases lay in between. The CDR3 has 15 residues. The germline V gene encodes CDR1 MDHEN and CDR2 SYDVKM. The chain's CDR3 is CASSLGGTSAYGYTF. The CDR3 DNA sequence: TGTGCCAGCAGTTTAGGGGGGACCTCAGCCTATGGCTACACCTTC.